The clone carrying this TCR beta chain was observed a few times. Its antigen is as yet unknown. This CDR3 has 10 residues. Collection occurred without any documented infections or immune events in donors. The sample belongs to a study of identifying expanded T cells in peripheral blood. Study conclusions and caveats: Clone count variance between roughly 2-week samples rose with total template count. Over about two and four weeks, about 15 and 19 clones changed, versus approximately 1.1 between replicates.

Generated by immunoSEQ multiplex PCR, the TCRdb table keeps only in-frame clones and is missing some. This sample has more than 75,000 clones, with around 85% found just once. The sample was blood. The clonotype was recovered from a person aged 18 to 75 in good health. This rearrangement joins TRBV21-1 to TRBJ1-6. TRBV21-1 is a pseudogene segment. The CDR3 loop is CATPGSPLHF. For the CDR3, the DNA is TGTGCCACCCCCGGTTCACCCCTCCACTTT.